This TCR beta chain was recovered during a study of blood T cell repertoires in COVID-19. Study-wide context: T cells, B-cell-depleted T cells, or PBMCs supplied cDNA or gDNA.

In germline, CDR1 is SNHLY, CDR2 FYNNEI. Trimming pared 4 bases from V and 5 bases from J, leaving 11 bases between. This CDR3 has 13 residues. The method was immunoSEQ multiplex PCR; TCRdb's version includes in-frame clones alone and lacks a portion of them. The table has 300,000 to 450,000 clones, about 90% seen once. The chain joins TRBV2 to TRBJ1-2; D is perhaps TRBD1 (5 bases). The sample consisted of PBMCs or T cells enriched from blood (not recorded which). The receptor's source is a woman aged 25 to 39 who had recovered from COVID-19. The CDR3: CASSGREGYGYTF. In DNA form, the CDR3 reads TGTGCCAGCAGTGGCAGGGAAGGATATGGCTACACCTTC.